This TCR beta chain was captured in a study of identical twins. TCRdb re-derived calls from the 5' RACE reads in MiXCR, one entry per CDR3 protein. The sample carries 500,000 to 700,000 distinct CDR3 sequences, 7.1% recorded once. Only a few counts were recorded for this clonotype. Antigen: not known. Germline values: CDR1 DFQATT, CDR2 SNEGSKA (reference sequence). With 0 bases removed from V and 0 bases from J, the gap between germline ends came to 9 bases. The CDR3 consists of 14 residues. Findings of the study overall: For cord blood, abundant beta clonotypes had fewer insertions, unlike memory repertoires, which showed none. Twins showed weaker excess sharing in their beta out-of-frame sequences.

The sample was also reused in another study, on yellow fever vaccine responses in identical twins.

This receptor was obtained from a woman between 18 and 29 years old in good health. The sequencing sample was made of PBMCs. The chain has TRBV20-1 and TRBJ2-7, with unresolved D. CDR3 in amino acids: CSARDRSVSYEQYF. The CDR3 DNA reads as TGCAGTGCTAGAGATCGTTCAGTCTCCTACGAGCAGTACTTC.